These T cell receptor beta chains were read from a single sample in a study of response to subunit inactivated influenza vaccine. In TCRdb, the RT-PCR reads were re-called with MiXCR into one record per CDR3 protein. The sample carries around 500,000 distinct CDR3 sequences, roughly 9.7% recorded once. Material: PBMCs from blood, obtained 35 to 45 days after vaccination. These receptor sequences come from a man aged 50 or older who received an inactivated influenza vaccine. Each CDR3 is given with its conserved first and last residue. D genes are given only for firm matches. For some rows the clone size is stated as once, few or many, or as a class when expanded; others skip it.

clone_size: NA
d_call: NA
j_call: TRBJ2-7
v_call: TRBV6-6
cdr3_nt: TGTGCCAGCAGTACTAGTGCCTACGAGCAGTACTTC
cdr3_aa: CASSTSAYEQYF

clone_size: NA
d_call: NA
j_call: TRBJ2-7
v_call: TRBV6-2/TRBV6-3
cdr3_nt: TGTGCCAGCAGAGACTTCGGGAGCTCCTACGAGCAGTACTTC
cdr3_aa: CASRDFGSSYEQYF

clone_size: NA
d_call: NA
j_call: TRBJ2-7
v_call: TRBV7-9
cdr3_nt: TGTGCCAGCAGCTTAGAGGTTCCAGAGCAGTACTTC
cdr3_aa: CASSLEVPEQYF

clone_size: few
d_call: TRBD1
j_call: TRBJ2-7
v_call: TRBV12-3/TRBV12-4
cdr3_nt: TGTGCCAGCAGTTTAGGACCGGGACAGGGTCACGAGCAGTACTTC
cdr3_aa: CASSLGPGQGHEQYF

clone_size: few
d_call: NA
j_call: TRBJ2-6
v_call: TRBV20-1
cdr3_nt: TGCAGTGCCCCCGGGGGTACCGGTGGGGCCAACGTCCTGACTTTC
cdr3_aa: CSAPGGTGGANVLTF

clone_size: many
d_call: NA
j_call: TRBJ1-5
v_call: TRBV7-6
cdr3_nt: TGTGCCAGCAGCTTAGTAGCAGGGGATGTTGGTCAGCCCCAGCATTTT
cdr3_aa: CASSLVAGDVGQPQHF

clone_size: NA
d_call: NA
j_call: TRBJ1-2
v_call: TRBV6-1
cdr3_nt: TGTGCCAGCAGCGACGGGACGGTCTATGGCTACACCTTC
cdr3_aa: CASSDGTVYGYTF

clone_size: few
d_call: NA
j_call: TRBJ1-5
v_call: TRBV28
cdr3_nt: TGTGCCAGCACCTGGGGCCAGGGCGGTCAGCCCCAGCATTTT
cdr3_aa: CASTWGQGGQPQHF

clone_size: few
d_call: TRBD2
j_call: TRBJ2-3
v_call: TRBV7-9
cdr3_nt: TGTGCCAGCACCCCCATGACTAGCGGGAGCCCAGATACGCAGTATTTT
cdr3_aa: CASTPMTSGSPDTQYF

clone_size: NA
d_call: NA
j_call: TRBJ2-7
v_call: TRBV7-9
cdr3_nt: TGTGCCAGCAGCATGGGCCTAACCTACGAGCAGTACTTC
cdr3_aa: CASSMGLTYEQYF

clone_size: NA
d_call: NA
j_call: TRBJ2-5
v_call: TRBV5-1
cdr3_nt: TGCGCCAGCAGCCGTGGTCCTCAGGGAATTTCACAAGAGACCCAGTACTTC
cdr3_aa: CASSRGPQGISQETQYF

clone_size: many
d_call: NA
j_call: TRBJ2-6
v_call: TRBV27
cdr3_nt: TGTGCCAGCAGTTTAGTAGTGGGGTCCGGGGCCAACGTCCTGACTTTC
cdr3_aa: CASSLVVGSGANVLTF

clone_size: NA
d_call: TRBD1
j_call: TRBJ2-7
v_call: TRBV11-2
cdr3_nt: TGTGCCAGCAGCCTCCGACAGGGCCGGAACTACGAGCAGTACTTC
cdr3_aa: CASSLRQGRNYEQYF

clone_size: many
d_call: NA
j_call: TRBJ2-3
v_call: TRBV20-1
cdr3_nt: TGCAGTGCTAGAGATCTTGACCTAAATAGCTTCCCAAGGATGGATACGCAGTATTTT
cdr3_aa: CSARDLDLNSFPRMDTQYF

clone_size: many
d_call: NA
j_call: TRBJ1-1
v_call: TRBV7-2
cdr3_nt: TGTGCCAGCAGCCTAAGGAGGGCCGTGGGCACTGAAGCTTTCTTT
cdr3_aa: CASSLRRAVGTEAFF

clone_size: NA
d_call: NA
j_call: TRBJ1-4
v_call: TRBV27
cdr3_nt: TGTGCCAGCAGTTTACTCGGACAAGGGGAAAAACTGTTTTTT
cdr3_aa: CASSLLGQGEKLFF

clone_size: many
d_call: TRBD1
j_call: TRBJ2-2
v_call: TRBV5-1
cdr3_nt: TGCGCCAGCAGCTTGGCAGGGGGAGCCAACACCGGGGAGCTGTTTTTT
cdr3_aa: CASSLAGGANTGELFF

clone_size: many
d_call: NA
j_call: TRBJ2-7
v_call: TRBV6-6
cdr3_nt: TGTGCCAGCAGTTACTCGGTACCCGAGCAGTACTTC
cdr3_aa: CASSYSVPEQYF

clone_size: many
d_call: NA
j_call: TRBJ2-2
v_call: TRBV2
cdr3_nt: TGTGCCAGCGGATTCCGGGACCCGAACACCGGGGAGCTGTTTTTT
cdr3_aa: CASGFRDPNTGELFF

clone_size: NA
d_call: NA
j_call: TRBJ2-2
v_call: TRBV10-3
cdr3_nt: TGTGCCATCAGGGGGACTTTTACCGGGGAGCTGTTTTTT
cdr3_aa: CAIRGTFTGELFF

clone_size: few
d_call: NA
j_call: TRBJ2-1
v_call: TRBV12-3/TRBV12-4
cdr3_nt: TGTGCCAGCAGAAAAACCGGGGCGAATGAAAATGAGCAGTTCTTC
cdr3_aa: CASRKTGANENEQFF

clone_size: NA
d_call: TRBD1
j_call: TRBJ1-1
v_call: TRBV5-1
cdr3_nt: TGCGCCAGCAGCACCGGGACAGGGGAGACCACTGAAGCTTTCTTT
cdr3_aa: CASSTGTGETTEAFF

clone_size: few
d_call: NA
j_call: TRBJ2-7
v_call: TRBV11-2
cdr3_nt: TGTGCCAGCAGCTTACCATCGTCAGAGCAGTACTTC
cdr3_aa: CASSLPSSEQYF